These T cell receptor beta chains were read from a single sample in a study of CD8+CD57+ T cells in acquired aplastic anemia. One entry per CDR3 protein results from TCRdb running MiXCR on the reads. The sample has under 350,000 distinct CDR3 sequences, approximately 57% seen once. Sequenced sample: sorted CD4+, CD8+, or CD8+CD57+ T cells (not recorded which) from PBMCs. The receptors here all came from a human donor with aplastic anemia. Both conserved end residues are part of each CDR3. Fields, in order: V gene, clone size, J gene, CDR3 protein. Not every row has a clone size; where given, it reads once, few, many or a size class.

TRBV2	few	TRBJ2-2	CASNSRGTNTGELFF
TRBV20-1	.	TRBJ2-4	CSAPGAGKNIQYF
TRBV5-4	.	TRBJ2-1	CASSGTGTQGNEQFF
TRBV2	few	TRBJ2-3	CASRPRSTDTQYF
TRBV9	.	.	CASSLYYRVGETQYF
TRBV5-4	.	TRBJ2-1	CASSLGALPPHDEQFF
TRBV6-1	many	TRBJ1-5	CASSLPTPQPQHF
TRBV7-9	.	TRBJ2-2	CASSPGTPSNTGELFF
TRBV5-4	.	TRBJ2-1	CASSLGPPLAGGHNEQFF
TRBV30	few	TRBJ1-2	CAWSVPGTGYTF
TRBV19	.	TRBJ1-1	CASIGDRGLEAFF
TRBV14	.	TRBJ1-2	CASTHDRNYGYTF
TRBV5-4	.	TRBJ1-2	CASSSWTEYYGYTF
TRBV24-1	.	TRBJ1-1	CATQTGSNTEAFF
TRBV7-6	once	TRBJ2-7	CASSPRRGVEQYF
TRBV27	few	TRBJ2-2	CASSSRALGSGELFF
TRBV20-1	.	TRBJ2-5	CSGLRGSQETQYF
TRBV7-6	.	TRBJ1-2	CASSPGTVGAGGYTF
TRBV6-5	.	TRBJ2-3	CASSYSDSQYF
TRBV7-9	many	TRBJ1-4	CASSLVESTVEKLFF
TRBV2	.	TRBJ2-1	CASQERGNEQFF
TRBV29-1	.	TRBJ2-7	CSFSDKTYEQYF
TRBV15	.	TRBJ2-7	CATSPWGYEQYF
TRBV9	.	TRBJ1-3	CASSVGGVYGNTIYF
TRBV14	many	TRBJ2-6	CASSSSGANVLTF
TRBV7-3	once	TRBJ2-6	CASSLRGTGGSGANVLTF
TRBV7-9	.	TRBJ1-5	CASRLDREDQPQHF
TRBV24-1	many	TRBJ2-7	CATSDSGSTPYEQYF
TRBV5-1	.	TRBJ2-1	CASKTSVYNEQFF
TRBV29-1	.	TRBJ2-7	CSVTTVGYEQYF
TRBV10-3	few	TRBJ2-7	CAISFPGQGVHEQYF
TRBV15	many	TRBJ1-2	CATSRDIPTGLGGYTF
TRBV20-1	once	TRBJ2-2	CSAGDRLTGELFF
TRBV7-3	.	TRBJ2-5	CASSRTSGGSRTQYF
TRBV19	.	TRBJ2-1	CASSIGGDTYNEQFF
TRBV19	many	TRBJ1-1	CASSIRNRGDSEAFF
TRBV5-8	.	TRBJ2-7	CASSLAPSRGRYEQYF
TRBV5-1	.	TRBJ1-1	CASRGENEAFF
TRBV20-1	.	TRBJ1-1	CSARGTLLLF
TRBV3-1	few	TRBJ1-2	CASSPGGRPRYGYTF
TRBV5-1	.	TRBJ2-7	CASSRTGGPYEQYF
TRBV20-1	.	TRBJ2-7	CSARGGGRYEQYF
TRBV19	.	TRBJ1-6	CASSLPTGGSALHF
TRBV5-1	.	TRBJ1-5	CASSPGTGSQPQHF
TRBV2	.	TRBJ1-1	CASSELGREAFF
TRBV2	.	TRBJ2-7	CASSEGGYEQYF
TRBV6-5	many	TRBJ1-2	CASSPPLPLANYGYTF
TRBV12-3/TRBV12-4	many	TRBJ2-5	CASSFGGLAAETQYF
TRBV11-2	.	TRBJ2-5	CASSLAGTSGRQETQYF
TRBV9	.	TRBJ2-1	CASSVEFGTGLTGEQFF
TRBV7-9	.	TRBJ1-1	CASSSWGETQAFF
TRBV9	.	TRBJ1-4	CASPPGTGRPLDEKLFF
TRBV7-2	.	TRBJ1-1	CASSSRTGTTEAFF
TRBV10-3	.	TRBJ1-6	CAISGQPSSYNSPLHF
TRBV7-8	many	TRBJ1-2	CASSLGGRFYGYTF
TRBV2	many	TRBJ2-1	CASSEIVLAGGNNEQFF
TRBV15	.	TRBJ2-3	CATLDPGTSTDTQYF
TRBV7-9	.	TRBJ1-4	CASSLGTDAGKLFF
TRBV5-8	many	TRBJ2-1	CASSLSASSYNEQFF
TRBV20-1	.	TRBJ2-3	CSARDWGMITDTQYF